The following is a T cell receptor (beta chain) sequence with its context. Its cognate antigen has yet to be identified. Per-base quality was not reported, and no clone a single base away is much larger than it. Including cysteine and phenylalanine, the CDR3 has 16 amino acids. CDR3 DNA only is kept here, 48 bases in frame from base 1. Trimming takes 4 bases off V and 3 bases off J; junction bases not matched to a gene: 12. In the germline V gene (reference sequence), CDR1 corresponds to DFQATT and CDR2 to SNEGSKA. The data stem from a study of CD8 T cells in ankylosing spondylitis (dated by TCRdb to the late 2010s). Broadly, across the study: The study profiled T cell receptor beta repertoires in healthy donors and ankylosing spondylitis patients to find disease-linked TCR variants. The full study cohort comprised some 27 ankylosing spondylitis patients and 85 to 120 healthy donors. Peripheral blood was sampled, and synovial fluid was also collected from ankylosing spondylitis patients.

The sequencer was an Illumina HiSeq 2500. Quantitative 5'-RACE with molecular barcodes was the method used to prepare the TCR beta libraries. The original pipeline was this. A new computational method, built on a probabilistic model of VDJ rearrangement, was used to identify disease-linked TCR variants. TCRdb reran the public reads through fastp at Q25 and MiXCR, keeping productive beta chains. Here each entry gathers all rows of one CDR3 protein and keeps the most common genes and DNA. The V and J calls and clone size are TCRdb's, not the authors'. The sample yields around 770,000 distinct CDR3 sequences; 12% were counted once. The ten top clones hold 0.51% of the sample. Results and caveats for the whole study, not just this receptor: Significant enrichment of the disease-linked clones was reported in matched synovial fluid samples from ankylosing spondylitis patients. The disease-linked clones showed a CD8+ phenotype and occurred at relatively low frequencies in peripheral blood. Some of the motif variants had been reported before in the synovial fluid and blood of reactive arthritis patients, a finding that suggests common disease-initiation mechanisms. Blood from ankylosing spondylitis patients appeared to be characterized by a TCR beta motif composed of about 8 highly homologous amino acid variants.

Sequencing was done on a sample of blood, either unsorted or a sorted T cell fraction (not recorded which). The receptor's source is a male donor with ankylosing spondylitis. The chain is encoded by TRBV20-1 joined to TRBJ2-1; 7 central bases correspond to TRBD1. The DNA sequence is given as TGCAGTGCTACGGGGACAGCCTCAGCCCTCTACAATGAGCAGTTCTTC. This is translated as CSATGTASALYNEQFF.